This TCR beta chain stems from a study of Graves' ophthalmopathy and Graves' hyperthyroidism (dated by TCRdb to about 2018). For context, the study as a whole: Peripheral blood was collected before any treatment was given, at the time of initial diagnosis. Following sample collection, hyperthyroidism patients were given methimazole at a starting dose of 30 mg daily, and ophthalmopathy patients were given high-dose intravenous methylprednisolone. T-cell repertoires of thyroid tissue and blood were compared in 5 or 6 hyperthyroidism patients. In total, around 140 blood samples were TCR-sequenced: around 42 ophthalmopathy, about 75 hyperthyroidism and roughly 17 hyperthyroidism-to-ophthalmopathy patients. The study used TCR beta repertoire signatures to distinguish Graves' ophthalmopathy from Graves' hyperthyroidism and to predict progression to ophthalmopathy. An independent validation cohort comprised 18 hyperthyroidism patients and some 16 patients who later progressed from hyperthyroidism to ophthalmopathy. To explore V-J signatures distinguishing ophthalmopathy from hyperthyroidism, a discovery set of 100 or so patients (around 44 ophthalmopathy, roughly 56 stable hyperthyroidism) was enrolled.

Overall study results and their limits: Ophthalmopathy was separated from stable hyperthyroidism by the 13-signature model with 87.88% sensitivity and 81% to 84% specificity in cross-validation and with 80%/75% in the test set. In validation, the model predicted ophthalmopathy progression with 70.59% sensitivity and approximately 75% specificity; approximately 12 predicted patients were CT-confirmed with GO in a median of approximately 6.2 months. Sample size was not statistically predetermined, and group allocation was not concealed from the investigators. Most expanded thyroid clonotypes with a frequency above 0.001 also appeared in blood, which suggests that blood repertoires may reflect the immune response in the thyroid.

This clonotype showed up many times. No antigen is known for it. No base quality information exists; no much larger clone differs at one position. For repertoire sequencing, the TCR beta CDR3 regions were amplified from RNA transcripts. The first round was an RT-PCR using HTBI primers with the Qiagen OneStep RT-PCR kit, and this first round was followed by a second-round multiplex PCR, then size selection and purification. Libraries were sequenced paired-end with 100 bp reads on an Illumina HiSeq2000. The paper's processing steps were these. Reads were processed with SOAPnuke, discarding reads with adapters, uncalled bases, mean Phred below 15, or no exact constant-primer or identifier match. COPE v1.2.5 was used to merge high-quality paired reads. Clonotypes were defined as unique nucleotide sequences and were aligned to IMGT TRB V, D and J references using MiTCR v1.1. The analysis was limited to V-J combinations with a frequency above 0.0001, which together covered 98% to 99.2% of repertoires. For each V-J combination, a TCR clonal expansion and chaos score was defined as F50 clonal expansion divided by the chaos observed in the TCRdist matrix. Welch's t-statistics and random forest were used to reduce the features to about 12 V-J combinations, which were then used as input to a naive Bayes classifier. Thyroid-blood repertoire similarity was quantified with the Morisita-Horn index. Using fastp trimming at Q25 and MiXCR clonotype assembly, TCRdb reanalyzed the public sequencing data and kept in-frame beta chains. CDR3 protein sequences are deduplicated, and each keeps its most common genes and DNA. The V and J calls reflect TCRdb's pipeline rather than the authors' work. The sample yields 600,000 to 950,000 distinct CDR3 sequences; 40% were counted once. The biggest ten clones account for around 40% of the sample.

Ophthalmopathy patients had moderately to severely active disease, Clinical Activity Score of at least 3, NOSPECS grade of at least 4, and disease duration under 3 months. Patients were excluded if they had other autoimmune diseases, uncontrolled infections, pregnancy or lactation. Clinical symptoms, serum thyroxine, TRAb, thyroid ultrasound and orbital computed tomography formed the basis of the diagnosis. Using Ficoll-Paque density gradient centrifugation, PBMCs were isolated from less than 11 ml of fresh peripheral blood. Trizol reagent was used to extract the total RNA, and its quality was then checked on an Agilent 2100 Bioanalyzer. The CDR3 numbers 13 residues from cysteine through phenylalanine. Just CDR3 DNA is preserved here, 39 bases in frame from base 1. The germline V gene encodes CDR1 SEHNR and CDR2 FQNEAQ (reference sequence). V is reduced by 4 bases and J by 5 bases, leaving a spacing of 8 bases between them.

Recombination joined TRBV7-9 with TRBJ2-2; the D gene identity is not certain. The receptor comes from an adult man with Graves' ophthalmopathy. The sample taken for sequencing was peripheral blood. The nucleotides are TGTGCCAGCAGCTCCCTGGTAACCGGGGAGCTGTTTTTT. This gives the protein CASSSLVTGELFF.